This TCR beta chain was found in a study of blood T cell repertoires in COVID-19. On the study more broadly: Samples representing acute and convalescent COVID-19 were sourced from the United States, Italy and Spain.

Using immunoSEQ multiplex PCR, the repertoire was profiled, and TCRdb retains in-frame clones only, with some absent. Seen here are 140,000 to 150,000 clones, 60% to 85% observed once, and the top ten hold approximately 8.6%. This CDR3 region has 16 residues. V gave up 5 bases and J gave up 7 bases; unmatched junction bases: 9. Germline V gene sequence: CDR1 SGHVS, CDR2 FQNEAQ. This TCR was sampled from a man aged 50 to 59 with active or convalescent COVID-19. The rearrangement links TRBV7-8 to TRBJ2-2; 11 nucleotides match TRBD2. Sequencing was done on a sample of peripheral blood. CDR3: CASSLSGRALLGELFF. In DNA, the CDR3 is TGTGCCAGCAGCCTTAGCGGGAGGGCCCTCCTCGGGGAGCTGTTTTTT.